This TCR beta chain was captured in a study of cytomegalovirus exposure and HLA in healthy donors. Amplification used 60 Vbeta primers and 13 Jbeta primers. Original processing methods: Later reanalysis found 70 million to 95 million unique TCR beta chains, about 11 million of them shared. The method was immunoSEQ multiplex PCR; TCRdb's version includes in-frame clones alone and lacks a portion of them. V and J calls and clone size come straight from that table; D and trimming were deduced from the DNA. The sample has fewer than 50,000 clones, about two thirds seen once; the top ten hold approximately 12%. CDR3 size: 13 residues. The V end was cut by 1 base, the J end by 4 bases, with 6 bases between. Germline values: CDR1 SGHTA, CDR2 FQGTGA.

J is TRBJ2-3 and V is TRBV7-3; D uncertain. The material sequenced was PBMCs. This sequence was found in a man aged 55 to 70 in good health and CMV-seropositive. CDR3 nucleotide sequence: TGTGCCAGCAGCTTAAGTCCTGCAGATACGCAGTATTTT. Translation gives CASSLSPADTQYF.